The 2 T cell receptor beta chains reported below all come from one sample, sequenced in a study of Tregs in tolerant kidney transplant recipients. Assay: immunoSEQ multiplex PCR; the TCRdb copy retains only in-frame clones and omits some. The ten top clones account for 0.83%, within a sample of about 52,000 clones. The sequenced sample was CD4+ T cells from blood, obtained before the transplant. These receptors were taken from a human donor who received a combined kidney and bone marrow transplant.

As for this clone: The observed sequence ends 3 residues before the CDR3 terminus, with the missing tail filled in from the germline J gene. This chain connects TRBV19 to TRBJ2-5, with 8 bases fitting TRBD1. V lost 6 bases to trimming and J lost 3 bases; unmatched junction nucleotides: 6. This CDR3 is built from 14 residues. The germline V gene encodes CDR1 LNHDA and CDR2 SQIVND (reference sequence). The part of the CDR3 DNA that was read is TGTGCCAGTAGCGCGACAGGGGCGAAAGAGACC. It is translated as CASSATGAKET. The full CDR3 protein is CASSATGAKETQYF.

For this clone: The read ends 3 residues shy of where the CDR3 ends; the end is completed using the germline J gene. V is TRBV18 and J is TRBJ1-2; the D is unclear. Trimming shortened V by 1 base and J by 1 base, and 10 bases separated the two germline ends. The CDR3 is made up of 15 amino acids. The germline V gene has CDR1 KGHSH and CDR2 LQKENI. The sequenced part of the CDR3 DNA is TGTGCCAGCTCACCACGGGCCGGTGATAACTATGGC. This encodes CASSPRAGDNYG. The complete CDR3 sequence is CASSPRAGDNYGYTF.